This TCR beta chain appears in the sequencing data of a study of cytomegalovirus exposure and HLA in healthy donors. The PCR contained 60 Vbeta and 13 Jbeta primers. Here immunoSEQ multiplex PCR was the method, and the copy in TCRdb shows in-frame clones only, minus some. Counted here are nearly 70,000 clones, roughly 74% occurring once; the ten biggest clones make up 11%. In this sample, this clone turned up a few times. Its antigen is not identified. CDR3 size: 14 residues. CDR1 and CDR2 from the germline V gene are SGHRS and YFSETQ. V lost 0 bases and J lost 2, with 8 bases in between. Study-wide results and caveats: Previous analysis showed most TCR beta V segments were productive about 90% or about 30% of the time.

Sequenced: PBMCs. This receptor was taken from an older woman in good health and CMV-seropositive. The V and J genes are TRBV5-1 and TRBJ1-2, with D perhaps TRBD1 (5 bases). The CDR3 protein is CASSLGRQNYGYTF. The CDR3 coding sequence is TGCGCCAGCAGCTTGGGCCGACAGAACTATGGCTACACCTTC.